This record covers a single T cell receptor (beta chain). The data stem from a study of blood T cell repertoires in COVID-19. At the level of the study: The study drew acute and convalescent COVID-19 samples from the United States, Italy and Spain.

Original methodology: Estimates of nucleated cell counts were drawn from the amplification of reference gene primers. Profiling relied on immunoSEQ multiplex PCR, and the TCRdb table lists in-frame clones only, not all of them. Clonal size and the V and J genes are those of that table, whereas D and trimming came from the DNA. The repertoire consists of over 100,000 clones, with 81% occurring once and the leading ten covering about 8.4%. Sequencing used peripheral blood. This clonotype was sampled from a woman aged 55-70 years with active or convalescent COVID-19.

The CDR3 bases are TGTGCCACCTGGCAGGTGGATGGGACTAGCGGGAGCCATGAGCAGTTCTTC. Translation: CATWQVDGTSGSHEQFF. The chain uses TRBV10-3 and TRBJ2-1; TRBD2 aligns across 14 bases. V dropped 10 bases and J dropped 8; count of bases not matched to a gene: 16. The CDR3 is 17 amino acids. Germline V CDR1 and CDR2: ENHRY, SYGVKD.